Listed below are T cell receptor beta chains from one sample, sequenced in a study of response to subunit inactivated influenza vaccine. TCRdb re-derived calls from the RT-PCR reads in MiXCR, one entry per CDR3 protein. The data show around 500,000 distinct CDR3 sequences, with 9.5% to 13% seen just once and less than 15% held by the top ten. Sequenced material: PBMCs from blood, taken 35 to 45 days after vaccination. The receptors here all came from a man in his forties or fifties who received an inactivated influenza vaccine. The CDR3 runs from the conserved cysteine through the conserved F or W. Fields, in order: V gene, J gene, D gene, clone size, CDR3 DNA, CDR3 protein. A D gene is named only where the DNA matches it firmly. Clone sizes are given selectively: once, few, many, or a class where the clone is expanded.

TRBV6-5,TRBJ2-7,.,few,TGTGCCAGCAGTTATGGTTTCGGCTCCTACGAGCAGTACTTC,CASSYGFGSYEQYF
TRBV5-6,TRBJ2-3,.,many,TGTGCCAGCAGTTCGCGCCCTTACTCCTCTCCTCCAGATACGCAGTATTTT,CASSSRPYSSPPDTQYF
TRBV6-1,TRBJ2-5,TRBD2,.,TGTGCCGGCAAAGTCTCGCGGGGGGATCGCCTTCAAGAGACCCAGTACTTC,CAGKVSRGDRLQETQYF
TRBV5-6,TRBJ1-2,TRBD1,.,TGTGCCAGCAGCTTACAGGGGCGGCTGGGCTACACCTTC,CASSLQGRLGYTF
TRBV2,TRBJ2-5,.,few,TGTGCCAGCAACATACCACAAGAGACCCAGTACTTC,CASNIPQETQYF
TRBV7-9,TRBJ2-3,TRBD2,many,TGTGCCAGCAGCTTGCGGGGGGGTGTAGCCGATACGCAGTATTTT,CASSLRGGVADTQYF
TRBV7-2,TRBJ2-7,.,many,TGTGCCAGCAGCTTAGGACGGTTAGCCTACGAGCAGTACTTC,CASSLGRLAYEQYF
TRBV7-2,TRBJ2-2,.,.,TGTGCCAGCAGCTTCGACAGACCACTCACCGGGGAGCTGTTTTTT,CASSFDRPLTGELFF
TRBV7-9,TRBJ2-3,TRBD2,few,TGTGCCAGCAGCCCCGGACTAGCGGCTAGGAATACGCAGTATTTT,CASSPGLAARNTQYF
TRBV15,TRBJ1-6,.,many,TGTGCCACCAGCCCAGAGAATTCACCCCTCCACTTT,CATSPENSPLHF
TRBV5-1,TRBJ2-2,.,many,TGCGCCAGCAGGCCCCCCGGCACCGGGGAGCTGTTTTTT,CASRPPGTGELFF
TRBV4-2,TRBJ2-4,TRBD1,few,TGTGCCAGCAGCCTGGGGACAGGGTTTATCTTTCAGTACTTC,CASSLGTGFIFQYF
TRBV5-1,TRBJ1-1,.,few,TGCGCCAGCAGACTGGACGGTTTGAACACTGAAGCTTTCTTT,CASRLDGLNTEAFF
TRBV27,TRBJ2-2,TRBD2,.,TGTGCCAGCAGTTACCTCAGCGGGGGGATTACCGGGGAGCTGTTTTTT,CASSYLSGGITGELFF
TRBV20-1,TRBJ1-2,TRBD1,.,TGCAGTGCTAGTATTTTCGACAGGGCTAACTATGGCTACACCTTC,CSASIFDRANYGYTF
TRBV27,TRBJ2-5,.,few,TGTGCCAGCAATTCTGGAAGAGACGAGACCCAGTACTTC,CASNSGRDETQYF
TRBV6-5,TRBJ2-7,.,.,TGTGCCAGCAGTTACGATACAGGGCCCTACGAGCAGTACTTC,CASSYDTGPYEQYF
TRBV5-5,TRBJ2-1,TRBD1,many,TGTGCCAGCAGCCCGGGACAGGGAAGGTCCTACAATGAGCAGTTCTTC,CASSPGQGRSYNEQFF
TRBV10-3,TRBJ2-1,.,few,TGTGCCATAGAGAAACGGGAGAGCAATGAGCAGTTCTTC,CAIEKRESNEQFF
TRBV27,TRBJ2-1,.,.,TGTGCCAGCAGACAAGGGGGACTCTCCTACAATGAGCAGTTCTTC,CASRQGGLSYNEQFF
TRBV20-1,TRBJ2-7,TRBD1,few,TGCAGTGCCAGCGGCCGAGGGACAGGTATGCTCGAGCAGTACTTC,CSASGRGTGMLEQYF
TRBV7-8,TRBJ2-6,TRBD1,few,TGTGCCAGCAGCTTAGGCCACAGGGGGGAATCTGGGGCCAACGTCCTGACTTTC,CASSLGHRGESGANVLTF
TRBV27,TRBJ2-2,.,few,TGTGCCAGCAGTTTCAGTGGGTCCCTGGGTTACAGGGAGCTGTTTTTT,CASSFSGSLGYRELFF
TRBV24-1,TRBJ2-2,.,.,TGTGCCACCAGTGATGCGACAGGAGGCCCCGCGAACACCGGGGAGCTGTTTTTT,CATSDATGGPANTGELFF
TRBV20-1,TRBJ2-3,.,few,TGCAGTGCTAGCCCGATCACAGATACGCAGTATTTT,CSASPITDTQYF
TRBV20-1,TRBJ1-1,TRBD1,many,TGCAGTGCTAGAGATTTGAGGACAGGAGGGATCAGCACTGAAGCTTTCTTT,CSARDLRTGGISTEAFF
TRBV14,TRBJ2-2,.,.,TGTGCCAGCAGCCAAGATTGGAACACCGGGGAGCTGTTTTTT,CASSQDWNTGELFF
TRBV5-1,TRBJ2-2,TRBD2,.,TGCGCCAGCAGCCGTGATAGCGGGAGGGCCCTCCGGACCGGGGAGCTGTTTTTT,CASSRDSGRALRTGELFF
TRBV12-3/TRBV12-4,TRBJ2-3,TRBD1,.,TGTGCCAGCTCCCGGACAGGGGGCGATGTAGATACGCAGTATTTT,CASSRTGGDVDTQYF
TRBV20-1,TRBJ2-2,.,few,TGCAGTGCTAGAGATTTACGGACTTCGAACACCGGGGAGCTGTTTTTT,CSARDLRTSNTGELFF
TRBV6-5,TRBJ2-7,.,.,TGTGCCAGCAGTTACTCTGAGCCGGGACGGGAGTACGAGCAGTACTTC,CASSYSEPGREYEQYF
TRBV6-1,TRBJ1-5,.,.,TGTGCCAGCAGTGAATGGGGCCACAGCAATCAGCCCCAGCATTTT,CASSEWGHSNQPQHF
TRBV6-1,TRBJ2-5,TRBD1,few,TGTGCCAGCAGTCCGGACAGGCGAGGGACCCAGTACTTC,CASSPDRRGTQYF
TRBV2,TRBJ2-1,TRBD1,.,TGTGCCAGCAGTGTCGACAGGGGCCCCTACAATGAGCAGTTCTTC,CASSVDRGPYNEQFF
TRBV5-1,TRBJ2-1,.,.,TGCGCCAGCAGCTTGGGGGCTATTCCCGGGGCCTTCCGCTCCTACAATGAGCAGTTCTTC,CASSLGAIPGAFRSYNEQFF
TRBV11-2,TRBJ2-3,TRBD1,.,TGTGCCAGCAGCTTGAATTTATTCGGGACAGGGACAAGCACAGATACGCAGTATTTT,CASSLNLFGTGTSTDTQYF
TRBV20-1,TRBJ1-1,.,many,TGCAGTGCTAGAAAGGCGGGGCTTTATAACACTGAAGCTTTCTTT,CSARKAGLYNTEAFF
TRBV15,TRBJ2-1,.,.,TGTGCCACCAGCAGAGACAGAGCAAGCTCCTACAATGAGCAGTTCTTC,CATSRDRASSYNEQFF
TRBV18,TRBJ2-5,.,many,TGTGCCAGCTCACCGATCCGAGAGACCCAGTACTTC,CASSPIRETQYF
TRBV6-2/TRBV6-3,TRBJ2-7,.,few,TGTGCCAGCAGTTACGGCCCCCCCTCAGGCTACGAGCAGTACTTC,CASSYGPPSGYEQYF
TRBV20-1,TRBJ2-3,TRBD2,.,TGCAGTGCTAGGTTCCCCCTAGCGGGGTACACAGATACGCAGTATTTT,CSARFPLAGYTDTQYF
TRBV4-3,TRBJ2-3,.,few,TGCGCCAGCAGCTGGGCACCGGCAGATACGCAGTATTTT,CASSWAPADTQYF
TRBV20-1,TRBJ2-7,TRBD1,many,TGCAGTGCTAGAGATCTCCAAGGTCGGACAGGGAAAAACGAGCAGTACTTC,CSARDLQGRTGKNEQYF
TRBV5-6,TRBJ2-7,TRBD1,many,TGTGCCAGCAGCTTGGTACAGGGGGCTATCTACGAGCAGTACTTC,CASSLVQGAIYEQYF
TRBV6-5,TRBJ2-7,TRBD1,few,TGTGCCAGCAGTTACGGGACAGGGAACTCCTACGAGCAGTACTTC,CASSYGTGNSYEQYF
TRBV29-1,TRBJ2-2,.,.,TGCAGCGCCTCCCAGGGGGGCCCCGGGGAGCTGTTTTTT,CSASQGGPGELFF
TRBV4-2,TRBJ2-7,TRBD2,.,TGTGCCAGCAGCCAGGGACTAGCGGGGGGATTCGCCGTCTCCTACGAGCAGTACTTC,CASSQGLAGGFAVSYEQYF
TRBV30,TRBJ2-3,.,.,TGTGCCTGGAGTGTAACTAGCCGGTACACAGATACGCAGTATTTT,CAWSVTSRYTDTQYF
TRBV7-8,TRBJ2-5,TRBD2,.,TGTGCCAGCAGCCCCGAGTTGGGACTAGCGGGAGAAGAGACCCAGTACTTC,CASSPELGLAGEETQYF
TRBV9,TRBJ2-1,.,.,TGTGCCAGCAGCGCTAACCTAGGGCCACTACGTTCCTACAATGAGCAGTTCTTC,CASSANLGPLRSYNEQFF
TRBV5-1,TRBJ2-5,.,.,TGCGCCAGCAGCTTGGCCCTGGCGGGGGCGCAGAGGGAGACCCAGTACTTC,CASSLALAGAQRETQYF
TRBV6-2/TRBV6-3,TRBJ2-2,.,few,TGTGCCAGCAGGGGCGTAGCGAACACCGGGGAGCTGTTTTTT,CASRGVANTGELFF
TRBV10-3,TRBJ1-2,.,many,TGTGCCATCAGTGAAGGGGGATCTAACTATGGCTACACCTTC,CAISEGGSNYGYTF
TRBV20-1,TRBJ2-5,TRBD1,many,TGCAGTGCGAGTTTTGGACAGGCACAAGAGACCCAGTACTTC,CSASFGQAQETQYF
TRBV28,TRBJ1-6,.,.,TGTGCCAGCAGTATCTATAATTCACCCCTCCACTTT,CASSIYNSPLHF
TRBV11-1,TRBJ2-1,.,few,TGTGCCAGCAGCTTAGAAGGAGGACTCAATGAGCAGTTCTTC,CASSLEGGLNEQFF
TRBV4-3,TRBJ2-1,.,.,TGCGCCAGCAGCCCTAGCGTCCCACCAATCGAGCAGTTCTTC,CASSPSVPPIEQFF
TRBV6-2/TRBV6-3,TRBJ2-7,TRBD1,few,TGTGCCAGCAGCTCCGGGACAGGGTCCTACTACGAGCAGTACTTC,CASSSGTGSYYEQYF
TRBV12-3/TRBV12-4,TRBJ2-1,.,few,TGTGCCAGCGCAGGGGCTGGAATGAGCTCCTACAATGAGCAGTTCTTC,CASAGAGMSSYNEQFF